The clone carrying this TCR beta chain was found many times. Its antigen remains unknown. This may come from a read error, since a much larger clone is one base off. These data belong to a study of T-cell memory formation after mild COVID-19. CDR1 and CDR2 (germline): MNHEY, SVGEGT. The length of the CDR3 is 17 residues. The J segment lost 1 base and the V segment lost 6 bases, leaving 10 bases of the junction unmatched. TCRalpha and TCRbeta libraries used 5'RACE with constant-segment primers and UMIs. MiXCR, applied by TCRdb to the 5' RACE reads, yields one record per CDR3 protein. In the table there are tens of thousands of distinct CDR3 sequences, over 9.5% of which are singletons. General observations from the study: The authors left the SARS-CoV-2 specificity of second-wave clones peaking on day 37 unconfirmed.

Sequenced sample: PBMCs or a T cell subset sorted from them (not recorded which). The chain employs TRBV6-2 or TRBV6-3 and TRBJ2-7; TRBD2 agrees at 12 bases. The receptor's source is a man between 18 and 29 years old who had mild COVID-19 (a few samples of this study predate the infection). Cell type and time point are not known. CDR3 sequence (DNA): TGTGCCAGCAGGTCCCTCACTAGCGGGGGGATTTCCTACGAGCAGTACTTC. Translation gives CASRSLTSGGISYEQYF.